The 31 T cell receptor beta chains listed next were all sequenced from one sample in a study of shared clonotypes between healthy human individuals. The data were produced by immunoSEQ multiplex PCR, yet TCRdb's version contains in-frame clones alone and is incomplete. The sample records about 1.4 million clones, roughly 96% being singletons. The specimen sequenced was naive CD4+ T cells sorted from blood. Noted subset: CD45RA+ positively selected. The receptors come from a man younger than 45 in good health.

The rearrangement links TRBV19 to TRBJ2-7, with D maybe TRBD1 (5 bases). Trimming left V 1 base short and J 2 bases short, with 12 bases between. CDR1 and CDR2 from the germline V gene are LNHDA and SQIVND (reference sequence). CDR3 size: 15 residues. Written as DNA, the CDR3 is TGTGCCAGTAGTATAGTGGGGCAGGATACCTACGAGCAGTACTTC. Amino acids: CASSIVGQDTYEQYF.

V gene TRBV27 combines with J gene TRBJ1-2; D perhaps matches TRBD1 (6 bases). V lost 4 bases and J 6 bases, leaving 12 bases between the germline ends. The germline V gene has CDR1 MNHEY and CDR2 SMNVEV (reference sequence). The CDR3 covers 13 residues. The CDR3 DNA reads as TGTGCCAGCAGTTCTAACAGGGAGCATGGCTACACCTTC. Residues: CASSSNREHGYTF.

This sequence joins TRBV7-2 and TRBJ2-3; 8 nucleotides match TRBD2. The germline V gene has CDR1 SGHTA and CDR2 FQGNSA. The CDR3 contains 16 residues. V trimming: 2 bases; J trimming: 1 base; junction bases outside the gene matches: 5. CDR3 sequence: CASSLLAGWGTDTQYF. The CDR3 coding sequence is TGTGCCAGCAGCTTACTAGCGGGCTGGGGCACAGATACGCAGTATTTT.

V gene TRBV11-2 combines with J gene TRBJ2-7; 7 nucleotides agree with TRBD1. Germline V gene lookup returns CDR1 SGHAT and CDR2 FQNNGV. This CDR3 region has 14 residues. Trimming cost V 3 bases and J 3 bases; bases outside gene matches: 5. The CDR3 coding sequence is TGTGCCAGCAGCTTTAGGGACAGAGACTACGAGCAGTACTTC. The encoded protein is CASSFRDRDYEQYF.

The CDR3 DNA reads as TGTGCCACGTATTTGGGCGGGAGGGCAGATACGCAGTATTTT. It translates to CATYLGGRADTQYF. The chain links TRBV6-5 to TRBJ2-3; TRBD2 aligns across 9 bases. Germline values: CDR1 MNHEY, CDR2 SVGAGI. The CDR3 consists of 14 residues. With V trimmed by 10 bases and J by 4 bases, 9 bases remained unmatched.

This CDR3 is CASSLSGAGSYEQYF. The CDR3 nucleotides read TGTGCCAGCAGCTTGAGCGGAGCGGGCTCCTACGAGCAGTACTTC. The J gene is TRBJ2-7, the V gene TRBV5-6; TRBD2 might be the D (6 bases). Trimming stripped 1 base from V and 0 bases from J, with 11 bases between. Germline V lookup: CDR1 SGHDT, CDR2 YYEEEE. This CDR3 spans 15 amino acids.

The rearrangement joins TRBV9 to TRBJ1-1; D gene unclear. CDR1 and CDR2 (germline): SGDLS, YYNGEE. The V and J ends lost 0 bases and 5 bases respectively, with 14 bases between them. This CDR3 has 15 residues. As DNA, the CDR3 is TGTGCCAGCAGCGTAGAAAGGGCCTCCAGGACTGAAGCTTTCTTT. It encodes CASSVERASRTEAFF.

In this sample, this clone turned up a few times. The chain combines TRBV6-5 with TRBJ2-6; D is unresolved. CDR1 MNHEY and CDR2 SVGAGI come from the germline V gene. The ends were cut back, 0 bases at V and 2 bases at J, with 2 bases in the middle. The CDR3 loop spans 14 amino acids. The CDR3: CASSYSTGANVLTF. CDR3 nucleotides: TGTGCCAGCAGTTACTCGACTGGGGCCAACGTCCTGACTTTC.

For the CDR3, the DNA is TGTGCCAGCAGTGACTCAGGCAGGGCCAATGAGCAGTTCTTC. Translation: CASSDSGRANEQFF. The chain is built from TRBV6-4 and TRBJ2-1, with a tentative D call TRBD1 (5 bases). This CDR3 spans 14 amino acids. The V gene lost 0 bases and the J gene lost 6 bases, with 9 bases spanning the gap. Germline V gene sequence: CDR1 MRHNA, CDR2 SNTAGT.

This clone is a singleton in its sample. The chain couples TRBV18 to TRBJ2-7; D not certain. CDR3 length equals 11 residues. Germline assignment: CDR1 KGHSH and CDR2 LQKENI. Between the trimmed V and J ends, which lost 2 bases and 7 bases, there was a span of 6 bases. Here the CDR3 reads CASSPSREQYF. Written as DNA, the CDR3 is TGTGCCAGCTCACCAAGCAGGGAGCAGTACTTC.

V usage is TRBV7-2 and J usage is TRBJ1-4; 8 bases are a match to TRBD1. CDR1 SGHTA and CDR2 FQGNSA come from the germline V gene. Trimming removed 3 bases from V and 5 bases from J; junction bases left unmatched: 5. The CDR3 is made up of 15 amino acids. CDR3 protein: CASSFQGARNEKLFF. The CDR3 DNA reads as TGTGCCAGCAGCTTCCAGGGGGCAAGGAATGAAAAACTGTTTTTT.

The chain joins TRBV19 to TRBJ1-5; D perhaps matches TRBD1 (6 bases). Germline V gives CDR1 LNHDA, CDR2 SQIVND (reference sequence). V lost 3 bases to trimming and J lost 2 bases, with 11 bases between them. The CDR3 covers 15 residues. The CDR3 nucleotides read TGTGCCAGTAGTATCCAGGGACACCGCAATCAGCCCCAGCATTTT. It yields the protein CASSIQGHRNQPQHF.

The J gene is TRBJ2-5, the V gene TRBV27; 9 bases line up with TRBD1. Per germline, CDR1 MNHEY and CDR2 SMNVEV (reference sequence). Germline trimming cut 1 base from V and 4 bases from J; bases unmatched to any gene: 4. This CDR3 has 15 residues. CDR3 protein: CASSLFGQGRETQYF. The DNA of the CDR3 is TGTGCCAGCAGTTTATTCGGACAGGGGCGAGAGACCCAGTACTTC.

The V gene is TRBV10-3, the J gene TRBJ1-5, with D possibly TRBD1 on 6 matching bases. The germline gives CDR1 ENHRY, CDR2 SYGVKD. The CDR3 is made up of 12 amino acids. V was pared by 8 bases and J by 7 bases, with 12 bases between. The CDR3 here is CAIGTYGQPQHF. CDR3 in DNA: TGTGCCATCGGGACATACGGCCAGCCCCAGCATTTT.

V is TRBV6-1 and J is TRBJ1-3; TRBD1 might be the D (5 bases). V was cut by 4 bases and J by 0 bases, with 10 bases left in between. CDR1 and CDR2 from the germline V gene are MNHNS and SASEGT. This CDR3 contains 15 residues. The CDR3 here is CASSVRVPSGNTIYF. The DNA for the CDR3 is TGTGCCAGCAGTGTCAGGGTTCCCTCTGGAAACACCATATATTTT.

V gene TRBV10-3 combines with J gene TRBJ1-3; 7 bases line up with TRBD1. Trimming cost V 7 bases and J 0 bases; bases outside gene matches: 3. Germline V gives CDR1 ENHRY, CDR2 SYGVKD. This CDR3 has 14 residues. In nucleotides, the CDR3 is TGTGCCATCACCGACAGGGTCTCTGGAAACACCATATATTTT. Residues: CAITDRVSGNTIYF.

This chain links TRBV21-1 with TRBJ2-7; whether TRBD1, the table's D call, matches the DNA was not checked. TRBV21-1 is deemed a pseudogene. The CDR3 has 18 residues. CDR3 sequence reads: CASSKVVSGQGFSYEQYF. CDR3 bases: TGTGCCAGCAGCAAAGTAGTTTCGGGACAGGGCTTCTCCTACGAGCAGTACTTC.

The V and J genes are TRBV5-1 and TRBJ2-1, with D perhaps TRBD1 (6 bases). The CDR3 is 16 amino acids. Trimming shortened V by 3 bases and J by 7 bases, and 20 bases separated the two germline ends. CDR1 and CDR2 (germline): SGHRS, YFSETQ. The CDR3 here is CASSWAGTYVLNEQFF. The CDR3 region has the DNA TGCGCCAGCAGCTGGGCCGGGACATACGTACTGAATGAGCAGTTCTTC.

This clone was counted only a few times. Other nucleotide sequences from this sample produce the same CDR3. The rearrangement joins TRBV7-6 to TRBJ1-5, with 7 nucleotides matching TRBD1. The V segment lost 4 bases and the J segment 4 bases; nucleotides outside the gene matches: 1. Germline V gene lookup returns CDR1 SGHVS and CDR2 FNYEAQ. CDR3 length equals 13 residues. CDR3 sequence: CASSSTGNQPQHF. The CDR3 DNA follows: TGTGCCAGCAGCTCGACAGGGAATCAGCCCCAGCATTTT.

Notes on this clone: Within the sample, other DNA sequences also encode this same CDR3. The rearrangement links TRBV6-5 to TRBJ1-2; TRBD1 matches 10 bases. CDR1 MNHEY and CDR2 SVGAGI come from the germline V gene. V dropped 4 bases and J dropped 2; count of bases not matched to a gene: 4. This CDR3 is 15 amino acids long. The CDR3 is CASSSPGQGNYGYTF. CDR3 in DNA: TGTGCCAGCAGTTCACCGGGACAGGGGAACTATGGCTACACCTTC.

This rearrangement joins TRBV27 to TRBJ1-3, with a possible D match to TRBD1 (5 bases). The germline CDR1 and CDR2 sequences are MNHEY and SMNVEV (reference sequence). V was clipped by 6 bases and J by 4 bases, with 13 bases between them. The CDR3 is 14 amino acids. Here the CDR3 reads CASRPTGLGNTIYF. The CDR3 nucleotides are TGTGCCAGCAGACCGACGGGGCTGGGAAACACCATATATTTT.

This clone was observed a few times. V usage is TRBV28 and J usage is TRBJ1-2; the D is unclear. The length of the CDR3 is 16 residues. Deletions cut 6 bases from V and 2 bases from J, with 19 bases between. The V gene's germline CDR1 is MDHEN and CDR2 SYDVKM. CDR3 sequence (DNA): TGTGCCAGCAGCTACCTAGGCGGACCCCGGAACTATGGCTACACCTTC. It translates to CASSYLGGPRNYGYTF.

The chain joins TRBV2 to TRBJ2-7; D is perhaps TRBD1 (6 bases). Trimming shortened V by 11 bases and J by 3 bases, and 17 bases separated the two germline ends. CDR1 and CDR2 from the germline V gene are SNHLY and FYNNEI. CDR3 length: 13 residues. CDR3 residues: CAGRTAGLYEQYF. DNA for the CDR3: TGTGCCGGACGGACAGCCGGTCTCTACGAGCAGTACTTC.

The chain joins TRBV27 to TRBJ2-1; D is possibly TRBD1 or TRBD2 (5 bases each). V dropped 7 bases and J dropped 4 bases, with 14 bases sitting between them. Germline V CDR1 and CDR2: MNHEY, SMNVEV (reference sequence). The CDR3 length is 14 residues. This CDR3 reads CASTAGTGYNEQFF. CDR3 bases: TGTGCCAGCACCGCCGGGACGGGGTACAATGAGCAGTTCTTC.

This clone has just one count. The J gene is TRBJ2-1, the V gene TRBV7-9, with D possibly TRBD1 on 6 matching bases. V lost 5 bases and J 5 bases, leaving 16 bases between the germline ends. The CDR3 has 15 amino acids. Germline CDR1 is SEHNR and CDR2 is FQNEAQ (reference sequence). CDR3 amino acids: CASSPRGADNNEQFF. The CDR3 nucleotides read TGTGCCAGCAGCCCCAGGGGAGCAGACAACAATGAGCAGTTCTTC.

J is TRBJ2-1 and V is TRBV5-6; no reliable D call. CDR3 size: 17 residues. Trimming removed 3 bases at V and 3 bases at J, with 19 bases between. From germline, CDR1 is SGHDT and CDR2 YYEEEE. CDR3 region: CASSSWNGYKDYNEQFF. CDR3 in DNA: TGTGCCAGCAGCTCCTGGAATGGCTACAAGGACTACAATGAGCAGTTCTTC.

CDR3 nucleotides: TGTGCCAGCAGCGTAGATATGTGGAGCTCCTACAATGAGCAGTTCTTC. It is translated as CASSVDMWSSYNEQFF. V and J are TRBV9 and TRBJ2-1; D is uncertain. The CDR3 is made up of 16 amino acids. With 0 bases removed from V and 0 bases from J, the gap between germline ends came to 10 bases. The germline V gene has CDR1 SGDLS and CDR2 YYNGEE.

This chain joins TRBV29-1 and TRBJ2-5; a weak D match, TRBD1 (6 bases). Germline-derived CDR1 and CDR2 are SQVTM and ANQGSEA. This CDR3 is 13 amino acids long. V gave up 3 bases and J gave up 4 bases, with 12 bases separating them. CDR3 residues: CSVERGFGETQYF. For the CDR3, the DNA is TGCAGCGTTGAGAGGGGGTTCGGAGAGACCCAGTACTTC.

The V gene is TRBV15, the J gene TRBJ2-7; 9 bases are a match to TRBD1. Germline loops: CDR1 LNHNV, CDR2 YYDKDF (reference sequence). V lost 1 base to trimming and J lost 0 bases; unmatched junction nucleotides: 4. This CDR3 is 16 amino acids long. The CDR3 is CATSRAQGASSYEQYF. CDR3 coding DNA: TGTGCCACCAGCAGAGCACAGGGGGCTAGCTCCTACGAGCAGTACTTC.

This sequence joins TRBV28 and TRBJ1-3, with a weak D call TRBD1 (5 bases). Germline V gene data show CDR1 as MDHEN and CDR2 as SYDVKM. Trimming took 6 bases from V and 4 from J, leaving 16 bases between them. This CDR3 contains 15 residues. As DNA, the CDR3 is TGTGCCAGCAGCCCGGGGGATTCGCGGGGAAACACCATATATTTT. Translating it yields CASSPGDSRGNTIYF.

The rearrangement uses TRBV12-5 and TRBJ2-2; 12 bases fit TRBD2. The CDR3 contains 16 residues. V was pared by 5 bases and J by 2 bases, with 3 bases of the junction left unmatched. Germline CDR1 is LGHNT and CDR2 is FRNRAP. CDR3 in DNA: TGTGCTAGTGGTAGACTAGCGGGAGCTAACACCGGGGAGCTGTTTTTT. Protein sequence: CASGRLAGANTGELFF.